Shown below are 19 T cell receptor beta chains from a single sample sequenced in a study of metastatic and nonmetastatic thyroid tumors (dated by TCRdb to the early 2020s). The library was built by means of PCR. The run used an Illumina HiSeq 4000. In TCRdb, the public reads were trimmed at Q25 with fastp and aligned with MiXCR, with productive beta chains retained. Here the sample has about 5,600 clones; 30% to 35% occur a single time. Roughly a fifth of the sample lies in the top ten. No patient had received any treatment before thyroid surgery. The material sequenced was adjacent normal tissue. The receptors derive from a female donor with papillary thyroid cancer or a benign thyroid nodule (not recorded which). Some clones in this sample may be carry-over from other donors' samples.

Many counts were recorded for this clone. The gene calls are TRBV19 and TRBJ2-5, with TRBD1 as a possible D gene (6 bases). V lost 5 bases and J lost 1, with 11 bases in between. CDR1 is LNHDA and CDR2 is SQIVND in the germline V gene (reference sequence). The CDR3 contains 14 residues. CDR3 nucleotide sequence: TGTGCCAGTAGTTCCCGGGACACCCAAGAGACCCAGTACTTC. Encoded protein: CASSSRDTQETQYF.

This clone turned up a few times. The CDR3 sequence: CASSLDRGNQPQHF. CDR3 DNA: TGTGCCAGCAGCCTGGACAGGGGCAATCAGCCCCAGCATTTT. This sequence joins TRBV7-8 and TRBJ1-5, with 8 nucleotides matching TRBD1. This CDR3 has 14 amino acids. CDR1 and CDR2 from the germline V gene are SGHVS and FQNEAQ. The trim removed 5 bases at V and 2 bases at J, leaving 2 bases unmatched.

A few counts support this clone. The gene calls are TRBV12-3 or TRBV12-4 and TRBJ1-1, with unresolved D. V lost 3 bases to trimming and J lost 4 bases, with 9 bases between them. CDR3 size: 13 residues. The chain's CDR3 is CASSLGPGTEAFF. CDR3 DNA: TGTGCCAGCAGTTTGGGCCCTGGCACTGAAGCTTTCTTT.

This clone is classed as medium-sized. The chain is built from TRBV7-2 and TRBJ2-7, with D tentatively TRBD2 (5 bases). The ends were cut back, 3 bases at V and 0 bases at J, with 12 bases in the middle. Germline assignment: CDR1 SGHTA and CDR2 FQGNSA. The length of the CDR3 is 15 residues. Here the CDR3 reads CASSLSWTGSYEQYF. For the CDR3, the DNA is TGTGCCAGCAGCTTGAGTTGGACTGGCTCCTACGAGCAGTACTTC.

In this sample, this clone turned up a few times. The chain links TRBV11-2 to TRBJ2-7, with 10 positions matching TRBD2. The length of the CDR3 is 15 residues. Germline V gene sequence: CDR1 SGHAT, CDR2 FQNNGV. The V gene end was trimmed by 5 bases and the J gene end by 6 bases; junction bases not matched to a gene: 10. The CDR3 region is CASSPSAGGPVEQYF. As DNA, the CDR3 is TGTGCCAGCAGCCCCTCAGCGGGAGGGCCGGTCGAGCAGTACTTC.

The rearrangement joins TRBV6-1 to TRBJ1-5; no definite D call. CDR3 length equals 13 residues. V was cut by 2 bases and J by 7 bases, with 9 bases left in between. Germline loops: CDR1 MNHNS, CDR2 SASEGT. The CDR3 DNA reads as TGTGCCAGCAGTGAACTTTCCTGGCAGCCCCAGCATTTT. It yields the protein CASSELSWQPQHF.

In this sample, this clone turned up many times. The chain is built from TRBV4-3 and TRBJ2-2; D call uncertain. The CDR3 contains 13 residues. V was clipped by 0 bases and J by 8 bases, with 7 bases between them. Germline CDR1 LGHNA, CDR2 YSLEER. DNA for the CDR3: TGCGCCAGCAGCCAAGATCGGATAGGGGAGCTGTTTTTT. Translating it yields CASSQDRIGELFF.

The chain combines TRBV2 with TRBJ1-2; D possibly corresponds to TRBD1 (6 bases). V lost 7 bases, J lost 3 bases, and 15 bases lay in between. The germline CDR1 and CDR2 sequences are SNHLY and FYNNEI. The CDR3 loop spans 14 amino acids. CDR3 nucleotides: TGTGCCAGCACGCGGCAGGGGTCCCACTATGGCTACACCTTC. Translated, it gives CASTRQGSHYGYTF.

This clone was found many times. CDR3 coding DNA: TGTGCCAGCAGCCAAGATTTGGGGTTCGTTGAAAAACTGTTTTTT. Protein sequence: CASSQDLGFVEKLFF. V is TRBV4-2 and J is TRBJ1-4; the D is unclear. V was trimmed by 0 bases and J by 7 bases, leaving 12 bases between them. The CDR3 length is 15 residues. Germline lookup yields CDR1 LGHNA and CDR2 YNFKEQ.

This clone has only a few counts. The J gene is TRBJ1-1, the V gene TRBV12-3 or TRBV12-4, with D unresolved. The V gene lost 1 base and the J gene lost 10 bases, with 10 bases spanning the gap. This CDR3 is 12 amino acids long. DNA of the CDR3: TGTGCCAGCAGTTTAGGCGAAGCCGGAGCTTTCTTT. This encodes CASSLGEAGAFF.

This clone counts as large (0.1 to 1%). The rearrangement uses TRBV2 and TRBJ2-3; a weak D match, TRBD2 (5 bases). Trimming stripped 3 bases from V and 0 bases from J, with 10 bases between. This CDR3 is built from 15 residues. CDR1 and CDR2 (germline): SNHLY, FYNNEI. CDR3 sequence reads: CASSETGSSTDTQYF. The CDR3 bases are TGTGCCAGCAGTGAGACGGGGTCTAGCACAGATACGCAGTATTTT.

The V call is TRBV6-1, the J call TRBJ2-3; D possibly corresponds to TRBD1 (6 bases). V was shortened by 9 bases and J by 0 bases, with 13 bases between the two germline ends. This CDR3 is 14 amino acids long. CDR1 MNHNS and CDR2 SASEGT come from the germline V gene. The CDR3 protein is CASRRTASTDTQYF. As DNA, the CDR3 is TGTGCCAGTCGGCGGACAGCTAGCACAGATACGCAGTATTTT.

With respect to this clone: This may be a read error: a much more frequent sequence differs by one nucleotide. CDR3 DNA: TGTGCCACCAGCAGCTTTCCTAAGAGGGGGGCTGGCACAGATAAGCAGTATTTT. Translation gives CATSSFPKRGAGTDKQYF. This sequence joins TRBV15 and TRBJ2-3; D may be TRBD1 or TRBD2 (6 bases each). Germline V gene data show CDR1 as LNHNV and CDR2 as YYDKDF (reference sequence). The CDR3 covers 18 residues.

This clone was recorded at least ten times. This chain uses TRBV3-1 with TRBJ2-7; D tentatively fits TRBD1 or TRBD2 (5 bases each). The germline V gene encodes CDR1 LGHDT and CDR2 YNNKEL (reference sequence). Trimming stripped 10 bases from V and 5 bases from J, with 24 bases between. This CDR3 region has 15 residues. The DNA for the CDR3 is TGTGCCAACACCCCCCAGGGACGGCAGGCTGACGAGCAGTACTTC. Amino acids: CANTPQGRQADEQYF.

The V call is TRBV20-1, the J call TRBJ2-7; 7 bases agree with TRBD2. This CDR3 region has 13 residues. V dropped 3 bases and J dropped 5; count of bases not matched to a gene: 7. CDR1 and CDR2 from the germline V gene are DFQATT and SNEGSKA (reference sequence). CDR3 DNA: TGCAGTGCTAGCGGGGAGGGCGGGGACGAGCAGTACTTC. Amino acids: CSASGEGGDEQYF.

By share, this clone counts as medium-sized. The chain couples TRBV11-2 to TRBJ2-5; the D is unclear. Trimming stripped 2 bases from V and 1 base from J, with 5 bases between. The CDR3 length is 13 residues. Per the germline V gene, CDR1 is SGHAT and CDR2 is FQNNGV. This CDR3 is CASSLSSQETQYF. In nucleotides, the CDR3 is TGTGCCAGCAGCTTATCCAGCCAAGAGACCCAGTACTTC.

The chain carries TRBV27 and TRBJ2-7, with TRBD2 matching over 11 bases. This CDR3 contains 17 residues. Germline CDR1 is MNHEY and CDR2 is SMNVEV (reference sequence). Losses at the gene ends were 5 bases for V and 2 bases for J; bases not matched to a gene: 11. CDR3 nucleotides: TGTGCCAGCAGTCAGGCCGAGGGGACTAGCGGAGCCTACGAGCAGTACTTC. Translating it yields CASSQAEGTSGAYEQYF.

This clone was observed a few times. The rearrangement links TRBV6-5 to TRBJ2-7; D is perhaps TRBD1 (5 bases). Germline values: CDR1 MNHEY, CDR2 SVGAGI. V lost 4 bases to trimming and J lost 4 bases, with 14 bases between them. This CDR3 comprises 14 residues. This chain's CDR3 is CASSFLGEEYEQYF. DNA for the CDR3: TGTGCCAGCAGTTTTCTAGGGGAAGAATACGAGCAGTACTTC.

This sequence joins TRBV20-1 and TRBJ2-7, with a possible D match to TRBD2 (6 bases). Deletions cut 4 bases from V and 0 bases from J, with 16 bases between. Germline V lookup: CDR1 DFQATT, CDR2 SNEGSKA (reference sequence). The CDR3 is 15 amino acids. CDR3 amino acids: CSANPVGGRSYEQYF. The CDR3 bases are TGCAGTGCTAACCCTGTGGGGGGACGCTCCTACGAGCAGTACTTC.